What follows are 10 T cell receptor beta chains derived from one specimen sequenced in a study of T cell changes during pregnancy in multiple sclerosis. Clones were read by immunoSEQ multiplex PCR, and TCRdb kept only the in-frame ones, dropping some. In the table there are around 69,000 clones, about 91% of which are singletons. The input for sequencing was CD8+ T cells from peripheral blood mononuclear cells, taken before pregnancy. The receptors here all came from a female donor with multiple sclerosis, enrolled in a pregnancy study.

The CDR3 protein is CASSITAAEAFF. The CDR3 nucleotides read TGTGCCAGTAGTATTACCGCGGCTGAAGCTTTCTTT. J is TRBJ1-1 and V is TRBV19; D unresolved. V was cut by 3 bases and J by 6 bases, with 8 bases left in between. Germline V CDR1 and CDR2: LNHDA, SQIVND (reference sequence). CDR3 length: 12 amino acids.

The chain has TRBV4-1 and TRBJ2-1, with 9 bases lining up with TRBD1. The CDR3 covers 13 residues. The trim removed 3 bases at V and 9 bases at J, leaving 3 bases unmatched. In germline, CDR1 is MGHRA, CDR2 YSYEKL. This chain's CDR3 is CASSQGQGGEQFF. The DNA for the CDR3 is TGCGCCAGCAGCCAGGGACAGGGTGGTGAGCAGTTCTTC.

The gene calls are TRBV9 and TRBJ1-4; D not resolved. CDR3 length: 16 residues. Germline CDR1 and CDR2: SGDLS and YYNGEE. With 5 bases removed from V and 0 bases from J, the gap between germline ends came to 14 bases. Here the CDR3 reads CASSPGATATNEKLFF. The CDR3 bases are TGTGCCAGCAGTCCCGGAGCAACTGCAACTAATGAAAAACTGTTTTTT.

The chain links TRBV2 to TRBJ1-2, with D possibly matching TRBD1 (6 bases). Germline values: CDR1 SNHLY, CDR2 FYNNEI. The V end lost 7 bases, the J end lost 7 bases, and 13 bases lay between the germline ends. This CDR3 comprises 12 residues. The CDR3 bases are TGTGCCAGCAAACCAGGGGAGGGTGGCTACACCTTC. Protein: CASKPGEGGYTF.

This chain connects TRBV6-5 to TRBJ2-1; the D gene is possibly TRBD1 (6 bases). The CDR3 consists of 15 residues. Trimming removed 5 bases at V and 0 bases at J, with 11 bases between. Germline V lookup: CDR1 MNHEY, CDR2 SVGAGI. CDR3 DNA: TGTGCCAGCAGTACAGGGAAACCCTCCTACAATGAGCAGTTCTTC. Its translation: CASSTGKPSYNEQFF.

This clone was observed a few times. The V call is TRBV19, the J call TRBJ2-2; 12 nucleotides match TRBD1. This CDR3 is 16 amino acids long. Germline V lookup: CDR1 LNHDA, CDR2 SQIVND (reference sequence). Trimming removed 4 bases from V and 9 bases from J; junction bases left unmatched: 9. This CDR3 is CASSKTGTGGSRELFF. The CDR3 DNA reads TGTGCCAGTAGTAAGACCGGGACAGGGGGCTCCCGGGAGCTGTTTTTT.

This chain uses TRBV6-6 with TRBJ1-1; the D is unclear. The CDR3 covers 11 residues. The V and J ends lost 2 bases and 8 bases respectively, with 6 bases between them. Germline V gene data show CDR1 as MNHNY and CDR2 as SVGAGI (reference sequence). The CDR3 DNA reads TGTGCCAGCAGTTACGGTCAGGAAGCTTTCTTT. It translates to CASSYGQEAFF.

This chain uses TRBV6-1 with TRBJ2-3, with TRBD1 matching 7 bases. The J segment lost 2 bases and the V segment lost 10 bases, leaving 12 bases of the junction unmatched. The CDR3 runs to 15 residues. CDR1 MNHNS and CDR2 SASEGT come from the germline V gene. The CDR3 reads CATVSGTDFTDTQYF. CDR3 coding DNA: TGTGCCACCGTTTCCGGGACAGATTTCACAGATACGCAGTATTTT.

The V and J genes are TRBV13 and TRBJ1-5; TRBD1 aligns across 8 bases. The CDR3 totals 14 residues. Looked up from germline, CDR1 is PRHDT and CDR2 is FYEKMQ (reference sequence). With 4 bases clipped from V and 10 bases from J, the junction kept 9 bases outside the gene matches. The CDR3 spells CASSYGQGPQPQHF. DNA for the CDR3: TGTGCCAGCAGCTACGGACAGGGCCCTCAACCCCAGCATTTT.

The V call is TRBV27, the J call TRBJ2-2; D is unresolved. This CDR3 contains 13 residues. The germline CDR1 and CDR2 sequences are MNHEY and SMNVEV (reference sequence). V shed 10 bases and J shed 2 bases, with 11 bases lying between them. As DNA, the CDR3 is TGTGCCACCCGAGCGCCCAACACCGGGGAGCTGTTTTTT. The encoded protein is CATRAPNTGELFF.